The next 3 T cell receptor beta chains were all read from a single sample in a study of T-cell reconstitution after alpha-beta-depleted transplantation in children. The TCRbeta library incorporated unique molecular identifiers. TCRdb recomputed calls from the PCR reads with MiXCR, one row per CDR3 protein. The sample includes 600,000 to 700,000 distinct CDR3 sequences, around 13% of them seen just once. The source material was PBMCs, sampled before TCRalphabeta/CD19-depleted stem cell transplant. The source of these receptors is a girl aged 2 to 10 with congenital amegakaryocytic thrombocytopenia, due to receive a stem cell transplant.

This clonotype was observed a handful of times. The gene calls are TRBV2 and TRBJ2-2; D possibly uses TRBD1 or TRBD2 (6 bases each). V lost 4 bases to trimming and J lost 5 bases, with 14 bases between them. Germline CDR1 reads SNHLY; CDR2 reads FYNNEI. CDR3 length: 15 residues. This chain's CDR3 is CASSGVRGRTGELFF. Written as DNA, the CDR3 is TGTGCCAGCAGTGGGGTTCGGGGGCGGACCGGGGAGCTGTTTTTT.

This clonotype was found a few times. The chain combines TRBV11-2 with TRBJ2-7; D unclear. CDR1 and CDR2 (germline): SGHAT, FQNNGV. This CDR3 region has 15 residues. Trimming left V 1 base short and J 0 bases short, with 10 bases between. CDR3 DNA sequence: TGTGCCAGCAGCTTAGCGGCAGCCTCCTCCTACGAGCAGTACTTC. It yields the protein CASSLAAASSYEQYF.

This clonotype was seen a few times. V and J are TRBV5-1 and TRBJ2-7, with TRBD2 as a possible D gene (6 bases). This CDR3 is 13 amino acids long. Looked up from germline, CDR1 is SGHRS and CDR2 is YFSETQ. Trimming took 7 bases from V and 3 from J, leaving 14 bases between them. CDR3: CASRPGGFYEQYF. In nucleotides, the CDR3 is TGCGCCAGCCGGCCCGGGGGATTCTACGAGCAGTACTTC.